The rows below give T cell receptor beta chains drawn from one sample of a study of blood T cell repertoires in COVID-19. TCRdb's table, derived via immunoSEQ multiplex PCR, lists solely in-frame clones and lacks some. The sample contains about 130,000 clones, 70% to 90% of which appear only once. Sample: peripheral blood. These TCRs come from a human donor in a cohort sampled during active COVID-19. The conserved cysteine and the conserved F or W are not part of the CDR3 here.

j_call v_call cdr3_aa
TRBJ1-5 TRBV4-2 ASSQVLGGGNQPQH
TRBJ1-5 TRBV9 ASSGAYSNQPQH
TRBJ1-2 TRBV4-1 ASSPGTGISYGYT
TRBJ1-3 TRBV7-8 ASSLVRGSGNTIY
TRBJ1-3 TRBV30 AWTATESGNTIY
TRBJ1-1 TRBV19 ASSKTGTGDLNTEAF
TRBJ2-4 TRBV19 ATRLGNIQY
TRBJ2-7 TRBV7-5 ARKGTREERAYEQY
TRBJ1-5 TRBV7-8 ASSDGTGRHQPQH
TRBJ2-1 TRBV7-8 ASSPAPRGLYNEQF
TRBJ1-4 TRBV7-9 ASSAGQTDEKLF
TRBJ1-6 TRBV23-1 ASSQSIGLGTGISSYNSPLH
TRBJ1-3 TRBV7-8 ASSFGPFSGNTIY
TRBJ2-7 TRBV5-1 ASSLAGIGYEQY
TRBJ1-1 TRBV19 ASSIAGETEAF
TRBJ2-7 TRBV30 AWSWASGTYEQY
TRBJ1-2 TRBV6-6 ASLKPGTGVNYGYT
TRBJ2-5 TRBV7-9 ASTRSGMGHGETQY
TRBJ2-2 TRBV9 ASSVVEGNTGELF
TRBJ1-5 TRBV6-4 ASSDSNHRSNQPQH
TRBJ1-1 TRBV7-9 ASSFPGTRNTEAF
TRBJ2-3 TRBV6-5 ASSSGLAGPDTQY
TRBJ1-4 TRBV7-9 ASSTRDFTHEKLF
TRBJ2-3 TRBV5-1 ASKGQGGQADTQY
TRBJ1-1 TRBV11-2 ASSPRYEAF
TRBJ2-1 TRBV7-8 ASSAGLVYNEQF
TRBJ1-2 TRBV6-5 ASTTATGNNGYT
TRBJ2-3 TRBV7-8 ASSLVSGGESPRTDTQY
TRBJ2-7 TRBV18 ASSPPGDRVRDEQY
TRBJ1-2 TRBV11-1 ASSLRSGDYGYT
TRBJ2-7 TRBV18 ASSQRDGPPTYEQY
TRBJ1-3 TRBV18 ASSPRQGSSSGNTIY
TRBJ1-1 TRBV18 ASSPSHANTEAF
TRBJ2-1 TRBV11-3 ASSLTSGHHEQF
TRBJ2-1 TRBV3-1/TRBV3-2 ASSQVGQNEQF
TRBJ2-7 TRBV14 ASSLRGAGEQY
TRBJ1-1 TRBV29-1 SVEDSHTEAF
TRBJ1-2 TRBV29-1 SVQRGRLGYT
TRBJ1-5 TRBV19 ASSIESRPQH
TRBJ2-1 TRBV10-3 AITGNQNEQF
TRBJ2-1 TRBV5-6 ASNRDRGWNEQF
TRBJ1-1 TRBV9 ASSASGTGLPEAF
TRBJ2-2 TRBV19 ASSVGFGQGASGELF
TRBJ1-1 TRBV18 ASSKTVGPEAF
TRBJ2-5 TRBV5-6 ASSLGPAGGGTETQY
TRBJ1-6 TRBV30 AWTSSRVGDSPLH